The 13 T cell receptor beta chains below were found in one sample sequenced in a study of CD8+ T cells in alopecia areata. Once RNA had been extracted, it was reverse transcribed into cDNA to act as the sequencing template. Profiled with immunoSEQ multiplex PCR; TCRdb holds only in-frame clones, not every one. This sample has about 160,000 clones, with about 89% found just once. Material: CD8+ T cells sorted from blood, obtained at week 0. All receptors derive from a human donor with alopecia areata.

The CDR3 is CASSSGTAQETQYF. The CDR3 nucleotides are TGTGCCAGCAGCTCTGGGACAGCGCAAGAGACCCAGTACTTC. This chain links TRBV5-5 with TRBJ2-5; TRBD1 matches at 7 bases. Per the germline V gene, CDR1 is SGHKS and CDR2 is YYEKEE (reference sequence). There are 14 residues in the CDR3. V was clipped by 3 bases and J by 2 bases; unmatched bases: 4.

The chain couples TRBV12-2 to TRBJ2-2; the table's D call of TRBD2 was not tested on the DNA. TRBV12-2 is described as a pseudogene. The CDR3 is 17 residues long. For the CDR3, the DNA is TGTGCAAGTCGCCCCACTAGCGGGAGGATGAACACCGGGGAGCTGTTTTTT. It codes for CASRPTSGRMNTGELFF.

The chain employs TRBV6-1 and TRBJ2-3, with 10 bases aligning to TRBD2. The CDR3 loop spans 15 amino acids. After removal of 6 bases from V and 1 base from J, the junction contained 4 bases not matched to a gene. Per germline, CDR1 MNHNS and CDR2 SASEGT. The CDR3 here is CASRGGLAGTDTQYF. CDR3 nucleotide sequence: TGTGCCAGCAGGGGAGGACTAGCGGGCACAGATACGCAGTATTTT.

The rearrangement joins TRBV30 to TRBJ2-2; 8 nucleotides match TRBD2. V was clipped by 2 bases and J by 8 bases; unmatched bases: 7. The CDR3 runs 14 residues. Germline CDR1 GTSNPN, CDR2 SVGIG (reference sequence). The CDR3 DNA reads TGTGCCTGGAGTCCAGCGGGAGTTCTAGGGGAGCTGTTTTTT. Protein: CAWSPAGVLGELFF.

The gene calls are TRBV28 and TRBJ2-2; possible D gene TRBD1, 5 bases. This CDR3 has 15 amino acids. CDR1 MDHEN and CDR2 SYDVKM come from the germline V gene. V lost 0 bases and J lost 6, with 11 bases in between. In nucleotides, the CDR3 is TGTGCCAGCAGTTTATGGACAGAGAGTGCCGGGGAGCTGTTTTTT. This gives the protein CASSLWTESAGELFF.

This chain connects TRBV10-2 to TRBJ2-7; the D is unclear. CDR1 and CDR2 from the germline V gene are WSHSY and SAAADI. V was clipped by 2 bases and J by 1 base, with 6 bases between them. CDR3 size: 13 residues. The CDR3, as DNA: TGCGCCAGCAGTGAGAGTCAGTCCTACGAGCAGTACTTC. Its translation is CASSESQSYEQYF.

V usage is TRBV11-2 and J usage is TRBJ2-7, with D tentatively TRBD2 (7 bases). The germline V gene has CDR1 SGHAT and CDR2 FQNNGV. CDR3 length: 14 amino acids. V dropped 6 bases and J dropped 5 bases, with 17 bases sitting between them. CDR3 in amino acids: CASRPSGGRDEQYF. The CDR3 DNA follows: TGTGCCAGCAGACCCTCCGGGGGGCGCGACGAGCAGTACTTC.

J is TRBJ2-7 and V is TRBV21-1; TRBD1, as called in the table, went unchecked against the DNA. TRBV21-1 constitutes a pseudogene. This CDR3 is built from 14 residues. CDR3: CASSKVLRGCEQYF. The CDR3 DNA follows: TGTGCCAGCAGCAAAGTACTCAGGGGCTGCGAGCAGTACTTC.

The genes are TRBV7-6 and TRBJ2-1, with 9 bases fitting TRBD2. V lost 1 base to trimming and J lost 7 bases; unmatched junction nucleotides: 8. Germline lookup yields CDR1 SGHVS and CDR2 FNYEAQ. The CDR3 loop spans 16 amino acids. CDR3 amino acids: CASSLGDSGGPNEQFF. The DNA for the CDR3 is TGTGCCAGCAGCTTAGGAGATAGCGGGGGCCCTAATGAGCAGTTCTTC.

The V gene is TRBV27, the J gene TRBJ2-3; 7 bases are shared with TRBD1. Germline trimming cut 4 bases from V and 10 bases from J; bases unmatched to any gene: 17. The CDR3 loop spans 16 amino acids. Germline lookup yields CDR1 MNHEY and CDR2 SMNVEV (reference sequence). CDR3 sequence reads: CASSSLVAPGGEAQYF. In DNA, the CDR3 is TGTGCCAGCAGTTCCCTAGTGGCCCCAGGGGGAGAGGCGCAGTATTTT.

V gene TRBV15 combines with J gene TRBJ2-2, with 7 bases matching TRBD1. The CDR3 sequence is 15 residues long. The V segment lost 8 bases and the J segment 3 bases; nucleotides outside the gene matches: 9. Germline lookup yields CDR1 LNHNV and CDR2 YYDKDF (reference sequence). DNA for the CDR3: TGTGCCACCCGCCAGACAGGGTTCTACACCGGGGAGCTGTTTTTT. It translates to CATRQTGFYTGELFF.

V is TRBV19 and J is TRBJ2-2; the match to TRBD1 covers 9 bases. Trimming cost V 3 bases and J 5 bases; bases outside gene matches: 4. The CDR3 spans 15 residues. CDR1 is LNHDA, CDR2 SQIVND, per germline (reference sequence). DNA of the CDR3: TGTGCCAGTAGTATGGGACAGGGAGGGACCGGGGAGCTGTTTTTT. Translating it yields CASSMGQGGTGELFF. Supplemented by reference TRBV19 and TRBJ2-2, the full variable domain reads DGGITQSPKYLFRKEGQNVTLSCEQNLNHDAMYWYRQDPGQGLRLIYYSQIVNDFQKGDIAEGYSVSREKKESFPLTVTSAQKNPTAFYLCASSMGQGGTGELFFGEGSRLTVL.

The chain has TRBV7-9 and TRBJ2-2; D is undetermined. V lost 1 base and J 6 bases, leaving 9 bases between the germline ends. Germline V gene data show CDR1 as SEHNR and CDR2 as FQNEAQ (reference sequence). This CDR3 is built from 14 residues. The CDR3, as DNA: TGTGCCAGCAGCTTAGAGACGGGTCCCGGGGAGCTGTTTTTT. Protein: CASSLETGPGELFF.